A single sample gave rise to the 14 T cell receptor beta chains below, sequenced in a study of radiotherapy plus CTLA-4 blockade in lung cancer. The data were produced by immunoSEQ multiplex PCR, yet TCRdb's version contains in-frame clones alone and is incomplete. The sample has 2,700 or so clones, roughly 79% seen once. This sample comprised tumor tissue, obtained from a patient treated with radiotherapy plus ipilimumab. The receptors derive from a human donor with non-small cell lung cancer that progressed on radiotherapy plus ipilimumab.

This sequence joins TRBV28 and TRBJ1-1; D not certain. Germline V gene sequence: CDR1 MDHEN, CDR2 SYDVKM. The CDR3 has 11 residues. The germline V and J ends were trimmed by 6 bases and 8 bases, with 10 bases remaining between them. The CDR3 is CASRVSLEAFF. Written as DNA, the CDR3 is TGTGCCAGCAGAGTGAGTCTGGAAGCTTTCTTT.

In this sample, this clone turned up once. The chain joins TRBV28 to TRBJ2-7; TRBD1 agrees at 9 bases. Germline V CDR1 and CDR2: MDHEN, SYDVKM. The CDR3 is made up of 17 amino acids. The V and J ends lost 4 bases and 1 base, in that order; junction bases with no gene match: 11. The CDR3 loop reads CASSSPTGTGLSYEQYF. In DNA form, the CDR3 reads TGTGCCAGCAGTTCGCCTACCGGGACAGGGCTATCCTACGAGCAGTACTTC. The full variable domain, its missing parts supplied by reference TRBV28 and TRBJ2-7, is DVKVTQSSRYLVKRTGEKVFLECVQDMDHENMFWYRQDPGLGLRLIYFSYDVKMKEKGDIPEGYSVSREKKERFSLILESASTNQTSMYLCASSSPTGTGLSYEQYFGPGTRLTVT.

The rearrangement uses TRBV18 and TRBJ2-7; no reliable D call. The CDR3 runs to 11 residues. With 3 bases removed from V and 4 bases from J, the gap between germline ends came to 4 bases. Germline V lookup: CDR1 KGHSH, CDR2 LQKENI. In DNA form, the CDR3 reads TGTGCCAGCTCACCGAATTACGAGCAGTACTTC. This codes for CASSPNYEQYF.

The CDR3 region is CASSPEGTPDQPQHF. CDR3 DNA: TGCGCCAGCAGCCCGGAGGGGACCCCGGATCAGCCCCAGCATTTT. The V gene is TRBV5-1, the J gene TRBJ1-5; weak D call: TRBD1 (5 bases). CDR3 length: 15 residues. Germline V CDR1 and CDR2: SGHRS, YFSETQ. Trimming left V 4 bases short and J 5 bases short, with 16 bases between. The whole variable domain, filled in from reference TRBV5-1 and TRBJ1-5, reads KAGVTQTPRYLIKTRGQQVTLSCSPISGHRSVSWYQQTPGQGLQFLFEYFSETQRNKGNFPGRFSGRQFSNSRSEMNVSTLELGDSALYLCASSPEGTPDQPQHFGDGTRLSIL.

This chain's CDR3 is CASSVVGGSYEQYF. The CDR3 nucleotides read TGTGCCAGCAGTGTGGTGGGCGGCTCCTACGAGCAGTACTTC. The J gene is TRBJ2-7, the V gene TRBV2; D unresolved. The CDR3 sequence is 14 residues long. Germline V gene lookup returns CDR1 SNHLY and CDR2 FYNNEI. V was trimmed by 4 bases and J by 0 bases, leaving 10 bases between them.

This chain connects TRBV5-6 to TRBJ1-5; 9 bases agree with TRBD1. Germline loops: CDR1 SGHDT, CDR2 YYEEEE. V shed 4 bases and J 1 base; nucleotides not matched to a gene: 6. The CDR3 contains 16 residues. CDR3 DNA sequence: TGTGCCAGCAGCGGGAGTGGGACAGGGAGCAATCAGCCCCAGCATTTT. It specifies CASSGSGTGSNQPQHF.

This chain connects TRBV6-5 to TRBJ2-7; 9 bases are a match to TRBD2. V lost 5 bases, J lost 6 bases, and 8 bases stayed unmatched. The germline gives CDR1 MNHEY, CDR2 SVGAGI. CDR3 length equals 14 residues. The CDR3 nucleotides read TGTGCCAGCAGTGATCATAGCGGGAGCTTCGAGCAGTACTTC. This gives the protein CASSDHSGSFEQYF.

This clone was seen once. The CDR3 DNA is TGTGCCAGCAGTTTTATAGCGGGGCTCCGCGAGACCCAGTACTTC. It codes for CASSFIAGLRETQYF. This chain uses TRBV28 with TRBJ2-5, with TRBD2 matching 8 bases. V dropped 3 bases and J dropped 5; count of bases not matched to a gene: 8. Germline CDR1 is MDHEN and CDR2 is SYDVKM. This CDR3 is 15 amino acids long.

The genes are TRBV7-2 and TRBJ1-2, with D maybe TRBD1 (5 bases). The CDR3 covers 15 residues. Trimming removed 1 base from V and 8 bases from J, with 17 bases in between. CDR1 and CDR2 (germline): SGHTA, FQGNSA. DNA for the CDR3: TGTGCCAGCAGCTTAGAAGTGGGACGCCCTGGCGGCTACACCTTC. It specifies CASSLEVGRPGGYTF.

V and J are TRBV7-8 and TRBJ2-7; 12 bases agree with TRBD2. CDR1 is SGHVS, CDR2 FQNEAQ, per germline. This CDR3 is built from 14 residues. With 4 bases clipped from V and 6 bases from J, the junction kept 4 bases outside the gene matches. CDR3 residues: CASSSLAGGTEQYF. CDR3 bases: TGTGCCAGCAGCTCCCTAGCGGGAGGGACCGAGCAGTACTTC.

The V and J genes are TRBV28 and TRBJ2-7, with 10 bases lining up with TRBD2. Per the germline V gene, CDR1 is MDHEN and CDR2 is SYDVKM. The CDR3 has 14 residues. J gave up 2 bases and V 5 bases, and 3 bases lay outside the gene matches. The CDR3 sequence: CASSTSGITYEQYF. CDR3 nucleotide sequence: TGTGCCAGCAGTACTAGCGGGATTACCTACGAGCAGTACTTC.

J is TRBJ1-5 and V is TRBV6-6; D ambiguous. The CDR3 consists of 13 residues. Germline V gene data show CDR1 as MNHNY and CDR2 as SVGAGI (reference sequence). Trimming removed 5 bases from V and 9 bases from J, with 14 bases in between. The CDR3 reads CASSGRKELPQHF. The DNA of the CDR3 is TGTGCCAGCAGTGGTCGGAAGGAGTTGCCCCAGCATTTT.

The V and J genes are TRBV29-1 and TRBJ1-3; 7 bases are a match to TRBD1. J lost 4 bases, V lost 3 bases, and 6 bases had no gene match. CDR3 length: 14 residues. CDR1 is SQVTM, CDR2 ANQGSEA, per germline. The CDR3 bases are TGCAGCGTTGAGCCCCGGGACAGAGGAAACACCATATATTTT. Amino acids: CSVEPRDRGNTIYF.

CDR3 region: CASQGSGNTIYF. Here the CDR3 DNA reads TGTGCCAGCCAGGGCTCTGGAAACACCATATATTTT. The chain is built from TRBV28 and TRBJ1-3, with D perhaps TRBD1 (5 bases). The CDR3 extends over 12 amino acids. Germline V gives CDR1 MDHEN, CDR2 SYDVKM. Trimming shortened V by 8 bases and J by 0 bases, and 5 bases separated the two germline ends.